This T cell receptor (beta chain) was recovered during a study of blood T cell repertoires in COVID-19. The data were produced by immunoSEQ multiplex PCR, yet TCRdb's version contains in-frame clones alone and is incomplete. The data contain 350,000 to 450,000 clones, roughly 90% of them seen just once; the ten biggest clones take up 1.4%. Germline V CDR1 and CDR2: SGHRS, YFSETQ. V lost 5 bases and J lost 4; bases outside the gene matches: 8. The CDR3 sequence is 15 residues long. This receptor was identified in a woman aged 18-29 years who had been exposed to COVID-19. This sequence joins TRBV5-1 and TRBJ2-7; 11 bases match TRBD2. Sequenced sample: PBMCs or T cells enriched from blood (not recorded which). The CDR3 nucleotides read TGCGCCAGCAGACAACTAGCGGGAGTTTTATACGAGCAGTACTTC. Amino acid sequence: CASRQLAGVLYEQYF.